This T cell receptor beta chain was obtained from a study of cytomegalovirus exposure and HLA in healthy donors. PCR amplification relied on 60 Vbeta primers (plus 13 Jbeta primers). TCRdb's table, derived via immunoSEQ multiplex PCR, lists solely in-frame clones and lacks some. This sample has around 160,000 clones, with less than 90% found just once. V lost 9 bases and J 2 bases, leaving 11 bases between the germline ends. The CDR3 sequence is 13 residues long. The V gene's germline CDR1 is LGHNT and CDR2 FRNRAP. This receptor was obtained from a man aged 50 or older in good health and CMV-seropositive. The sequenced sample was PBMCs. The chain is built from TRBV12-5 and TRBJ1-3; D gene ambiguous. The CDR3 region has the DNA TGTGCTAGGGGCAGGTTGGCTGGAAACACCATATATTTT. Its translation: CARGRLAGNTIYF.